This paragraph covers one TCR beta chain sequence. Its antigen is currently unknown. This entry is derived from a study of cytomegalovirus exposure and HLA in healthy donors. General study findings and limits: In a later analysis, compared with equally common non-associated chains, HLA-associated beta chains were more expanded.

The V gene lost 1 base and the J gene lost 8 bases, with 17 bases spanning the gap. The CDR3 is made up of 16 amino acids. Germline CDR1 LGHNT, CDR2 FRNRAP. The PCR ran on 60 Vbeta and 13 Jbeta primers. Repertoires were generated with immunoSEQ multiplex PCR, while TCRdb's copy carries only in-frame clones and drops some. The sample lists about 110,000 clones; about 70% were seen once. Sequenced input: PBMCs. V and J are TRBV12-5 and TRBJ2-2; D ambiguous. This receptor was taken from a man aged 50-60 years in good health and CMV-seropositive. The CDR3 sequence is CASGLGSTTAPGELFF. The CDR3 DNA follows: TGTGCTAGTGGTTTGGGGAGCACGACGGCACCGGGGGAGCTGTTTTTT.